One sample yielded the 9 T cell receptor beta chains listed below, sequenced in a study of human T cells and chemical hapten exposure. TCRdb fed the RACE reads into MiXCR, producing one record per CDR3 protein. The sample includes 95,000 to 150,000 distinct CDR3 sequences, about 11% of them seen just once. The time point denotes: patch test 3, about 24 weeks after DPC sensitization. Treatment indicated: therapeutic diphenylcyclopropenone sensitization with weekly scalp DPC. The sample consisted of whole blood, taken in connection with sensitization to the hapten diphenylcyclopropenone (DPC). The receptors were gathered from a woman between 50 and 59 years old with alopecia areata. Some clones in this sample may be carry-over from other donors' samples.

The chain joins TRBV20-1 to TRBJ2-1; D gene unclear. The germline V and J ends were trimmed by 6 bases and 4 bases, with 10 bases remaining between them. The V gene's germline CDR1 is DFQATT and CDR2 SNEGSKA (reference sequence). The CDR3 extends over 12 amino acids. The CDR3 spells CSASSGYNEQFF. The CDR3 bases are TGCAGTGCGTCGTCTGGGTACAATGAGCAGTTCTTC.

This clonotype was seen at least ten times. The rearrangement links TRBV28 to TRBJ1-2; tentative D call: TRBD1 (5 bases). The germline V gene has CDR1 MDHEN and CDR2 SYDVKM. This CDR3 comprises 13 residues. Deletions cut 11 bases from V and 3 bases from J, with 16 bases between. CDR3 protein: CAVSGGVDYGYTF. Written as DNA, the CDR3 is TGTGCCGTGAGCGGGGGGGTTGACTATGGCTACACCTTC.

The chain joins TRBV6-5 to TRBJ2-5; TRBD2 might be the D (5 bases). Trimming removed 0 bases from V and 4 bases from J, with 9 bases in between. The germline V gene encodes CDR1 MNHEY and CDR2 SVGAGI. There are 14 residues in the CDR3. The CDR3 DNA sequence: TGTGCCAGCAGTTACTCGATGGCGGGAGAGACCCAGTACTTC. As protein: CASSYSMAGETQYF.

This clonotype occurred a few times. The chain links TRBV6-5 to TRBJ2-7; D is perhaps TRBD1 (5 bases). From germline, CDR1 is MNHEY and CDR2 SVGAGI. The CDR3 is made up of 14 amino acids. V shed 2 bases and J shed 0 bases, with 8 bases lying between them. CDR3 in DNA: TGTGCCAGCAGTTACGGGGCAGCCTCCTACGAGCAGTACTTC. It specifies CASSYGAASYEQYF.

This rearrangement joins TRBV6-6 to TRBJ1-6, with a weak D call TRBD1 (5 bases). The CDR3 has 13 amino acids. V lost 2 bases, J lost 12 bases, and 11 bases lay in between. Germline CDR1 reads MNHNY; CDR2 reads SVGAGI (reference sequence). The chain's CDR3 is CASSYTGALPLHF. The CDR3 DNA reads TGTGCCAGCAGTTACACAGGCGCCCTACCCCTCCACTTT.

J is TRBJ1-5 and V is TRBV19; tentatively, D is TRBD1 (6 bases). From germline, CDR1 is LNHDA and CDR2 SQIVND (reference sequence). Trimming cost V 4 bases and J 7 bases, with 11 bases left between them. This CDR3 region has 13 residues. The CDR3 reads CASSTQGWQPQHF. CDR3 nucleotide sequence: TGTGCCAGTAGTACCCAGGGGTGGCAGCCCCAGCATTTT.

This rearrangement joins TRBV2 to TRBJ2-1; no reliable D call. CDR3 length: 14 residues. From germline, CDR1 is SNHLY and CDR2 FYNNEI. Trimming left V 6 bases short and J 8 bases short, with 17 bases between. The CDR3: CASRPPPTGDEQFF. CDR3 sequence (DNA): TGTGCCAGCAGACCACCCCCAACCGGAGATGAGCAGTTCTTC.

This clonotype showed up many times. This sequence joins TRBV7-9 and TRBJ1-3, with unresolved D. V was trimmed by 6 bases and J by 2 bases, leaving 11 bases between them. The CDR3 is made up of 14 amino acids. Germline V lookup: CDR1 SEHNR, CDR2 FQNEAQ (reference sequence). CDR3 nucleotide sequence: TGTGCCAGCAGGTTTTCGTCCCCTGGAAACACCATATATTTT. Translation gives CASRFSSPGNTIYF.

This sequence joins TRBV3-1 and TRBJ2-7; TRBD1 or TRBD2 may be the D gene (5 bases each). V was clipped by 6 bases and J by 7 bases, with 19 bases between them. The CDR3 runs 14 residues. Germline-derived CDR1 and CDR2 are LGHDT and YNNKEL (reference sequence). In nucleotides, the CDR3 is TGTGCCAGCAGTCCGCCGCCCGGTTGGGGGGAGCAGTACTTC. Protein: CASSPPPGWGEQYF.